These 10 T cell receptor beta chains were all obtained from the same sample, sequenced in a study of T cell changes during pregnancy in multiple sclerosis. Sequencing was performed with immunoSEQ multiplex PCR; in TCRdb, only in-frame clones are kept and a portion is missing. The data contain 55,000 to 95,000 clones, approximately 92% of them singletons. This material consisted of peripheral blood, taken in the second trimester of pregnancy. The receptors were gathered from a female donor in good health, enrolled as a control in a pregnancy study.

The chain combines TRBV6-6 with TRBJ2-1; 14 bases are shared with TRBD2. Losses at the gene ends were 5 bases for V and 4 bases for J; bases not matched to a gene: 1. The CDR3 loop spans 15 amino acids. CDR1 is MNHNY and CDR2 is SVGAGI in the germline V gene (reference sequence). The CDR3 DNA reads as TGTGCCAGCAGTCGACTAGCGGGGGGGTACAATGAGCAGTTCTTC. This gives the protein CASSRLAGGYNEQFF.

The CDR3: CASKEGNSPLHF. For the CDR3, the DNA is TGTGCCAGCAAGGAGGGGAATTCACCCCTCCACTTT. The J gene is TRBJ1-6, the V gene TRBV2, with a tentative D call TRBD1 (5 bases). The V end was cut by 7 bases, the J end by 7 bases, with 8 bases between. Germline V gene sequence: CDR1 SNHLY, CDR2 FYNNEI. The CDR3 extends over 12 amino acids.

This chain joins TRBV5-1 and TRBJ2-7, with D possibly matching TRBD2 (7 bases). Germline CDR1 and CDR2: SGHRS and YFSETQ. V was pared by 2 bases and J by 4 bases, with 13 bases between. The CDR3 loop spans 14 amino acids. The CDR3, as DNA: TGCGCCAGCAGCTTCATCGGGGGGCCTTACGAGCAGTACTTC. Translation: CASSFIGGPYEQYF.

The V call is TRBV11-2, the J call TRBJ1-2; 7 bases align to TRBD1. Germline V CDR1 and CDR2: SGHAT, FQNNGV. This CDR3 contains 16 residues. The J segment lost 6 bases and the V segment lost 0 bases, leaving 10 bases of the junction unmatched. This CDR3 reads CASSLEEGTGEDGYTF. The CDR3 nucleotides read TGTGCCAGCAGCTTAGAGGAAGGTACAGGGGAGGATGGCTACACCTTC.

The chain employs TRBV11-2 and TRBJ2-7; tentatively, D is TRBD1 (6 bases). The CDR3 totals 15 residues. Per germline, CDR1 SGHAT and CDR2 FQNNGV. Trimming pared 6 bases from V and 0 bases from J, leaving 15 bases between. CDR3 DNA: TGTGCCAGCAGAGACAGGCTGCCGAGCTCCTACGAGCAGTACTTC. Translation gives CASRDRLPSSYEQYF. Full variable domain (outside the CDR3, taken from reference TRBV11-2 and TRBJ2-7): EAGVAQSPRYKIIEKRQSVAFWCNPISGHATLYWYQQILGQGPKLLIQFQNNGVVDDSQLPKDRFSAERLKGVDSTLKIQPAKLEDSAVYLCASRDRLPSSYEQYFGPGTRLTVT.

V gene TRBV27 combines with J gene TRBJ1-2; TRBD1 aligns across 9 bases. The CDR3 runs to 17 residues. CDR1 is MNHEY and CDR2 is SMNVEV in the germline V gene (reference sequence). V trimming: 5 bases; J trimming: 8 bases; junction bases outside the gene matches: 18. The CDR3 nucleotides read TGTGCCAGCAGTCCCTACCCCATGGACAGGGGTGGACGCGGCTACACCTTC. This gives the protein CASSPYPMDRGGRGYTF.

This clone was detected once. This chain links TRBV18 with TRBJ1-1; TRBD1 matches at 8 bases. This CDR3 has 14 amino acids. The V gene's germline CDR1 is KGHSH and CDR2 LQKENI. Losses at the gene ends were 6 bases for V and 3 bases for J; bases not matched to a gene: 6. CDR3 bases: TGTGCCAGCTCCCAGGGACAGGCGGACACTGAAGCTTTCTTT. It translates to CASSQGQADTEAFF.

This chain links TRBV9 with TRBJ1-4; D is possibly TRBD1 (6 bases). The CDR3 has 16 amino acids. The germline gives CDR1 SGDLS, CDR2 YYNGEE. Trimming shortened V by 0 bases and J by 6 bases, and 15 bases separated the two germline ends. The chain's CDR3 is CASSVEGGAGDEKLFF. The CDR3 region has the DNA TGTGCCAGCAGCGTAGAGGGGGGGGCTGGGGATGAAAAACTGTTTTTT.

The chain joins TRBV5-1 to TRBJ2-1; the D gene is possibly TRBD1 (6 bases). The CDR3 length is 14 residues. CDR1 is SGHRS, CDR2 YFSETQ, per germline. V was clipped by 4 bases and J by 5 bases, with 13 bases between them. The CDR3 region has the DNA TGCGCCAGCAGCGCGAGGGGGTCGGACAATGAGCAGTTCTTC. It specifies CASSARGSDNEQFF.

The J gene is TRBJ2-1, the V gene TRBV11-3, with a tentative D call TRBD2 (6 bases). V was shortened by 5 bases and J by 7 bases, with 12 bases between the two germline ends. Germline CDR1 is SGHNT and CDR2 is YENEEA. The CDR3 is 13 residues long. As DNA, the CDR3 is TGTGCCAGCAGCGGAGGGTCGGGGAATGAGCAGTTCTTC. Its translation: CASSGGSGNEQFF. The variable domain in full, with the rest retrieved from reference TRBV11-3 and TRBJ2-1, is EAGVVQSPRYKIIEKKQPVAFWCNPISGHNTLYWYLQNLGQGPELLIRYENEEAVDDSQLPKDRFSAERLKGVDSTLKIQPAELGDSAVYLCASSGGSGNEQFFGPGTRLTVL.